This T cell receptor beta chain was captured by sequencing in a study of cytomegalovirus exposure and HLA in healthy donors. This CDR3 has 14 amino acids. V dropped 5 bases and J dropped 0 bases, with 8 bases sitting between them. In germline, CDR1 is SGHDN, CDR2 FVKESK. Study outcomes and limitations: Per a later analysis, 15,000 to 20,000 TCR beta sequences showed association with HLA alleles at 0.05 false discovery rate. Compared with the roughly 700-donor mean, an Asian-associated ancestry cluster reportedly had fewer N-insertions, according to a later analysis.

The PCR contained 60 Vbeta and 13 Jbeta primers. Repertoires were generated with immunoSEQ multiplex PCR, while TCRdb's copy carries only in-frame clones and drops some. In the table there are 150,000 to 200,000 clones, about 80% of which are singletons. Note on this clone: The antigen remains unidentified.

This sequence joins TRBV14 and TRBJ1-3; the D is unclear. The source is a man aged 18 to 29 in good health and CMV-seropositive. The sequenced sample consisted of PBMCs. The CDR3 spells CASSDIYSGNTIYF. The DNA for the CDR3 is TGTGCCAGCAGCGATATCTACTCTGGAAACACCATATATTTT. The variable domain in full, completed from reference TRBV14 and TRBJ1-3, reads EAGVTQFPSHSVIEKGQTVTLRCDPISGHDNLYWYRRVMGKEIKFLLHFVKESKQDESGMPNNRFLAERTGGTYSTLKVQPAELEDSGVYFCASSDIYSGNTIYFGEGSWLTVV.